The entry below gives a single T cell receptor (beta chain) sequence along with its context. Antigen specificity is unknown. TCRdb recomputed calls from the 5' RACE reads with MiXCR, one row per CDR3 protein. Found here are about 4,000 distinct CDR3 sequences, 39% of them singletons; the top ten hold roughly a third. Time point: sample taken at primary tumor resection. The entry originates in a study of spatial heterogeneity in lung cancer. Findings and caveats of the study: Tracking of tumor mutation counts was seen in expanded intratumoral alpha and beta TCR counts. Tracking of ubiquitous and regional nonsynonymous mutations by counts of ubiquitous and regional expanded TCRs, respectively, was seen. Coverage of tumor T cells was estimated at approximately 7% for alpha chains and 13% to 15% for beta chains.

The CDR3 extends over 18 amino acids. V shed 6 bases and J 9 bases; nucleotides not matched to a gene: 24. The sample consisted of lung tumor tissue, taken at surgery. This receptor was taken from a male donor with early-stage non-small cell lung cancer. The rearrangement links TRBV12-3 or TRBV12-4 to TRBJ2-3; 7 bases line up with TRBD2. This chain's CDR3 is CASSPEAEASGLGLTQYF. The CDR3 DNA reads TGTGCCAGCAGCCCAGAGGCAGAGGCTAGCGGACTTGGGCTCACGCAGTATTTT.